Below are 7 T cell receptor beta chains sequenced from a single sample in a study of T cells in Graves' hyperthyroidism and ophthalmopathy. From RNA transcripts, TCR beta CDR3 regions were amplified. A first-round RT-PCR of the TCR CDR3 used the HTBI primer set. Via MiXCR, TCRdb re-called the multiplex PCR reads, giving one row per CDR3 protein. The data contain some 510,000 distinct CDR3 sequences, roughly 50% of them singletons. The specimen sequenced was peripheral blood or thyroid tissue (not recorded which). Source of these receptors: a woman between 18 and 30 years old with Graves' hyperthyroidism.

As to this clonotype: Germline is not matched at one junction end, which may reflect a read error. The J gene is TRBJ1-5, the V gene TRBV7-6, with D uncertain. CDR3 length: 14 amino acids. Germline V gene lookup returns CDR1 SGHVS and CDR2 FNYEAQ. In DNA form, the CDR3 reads TGTGCCAACAGCTTCAGCCATAGCAATCAGCCCCAGCATTTT. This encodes CANSFSHSNQPQHF.

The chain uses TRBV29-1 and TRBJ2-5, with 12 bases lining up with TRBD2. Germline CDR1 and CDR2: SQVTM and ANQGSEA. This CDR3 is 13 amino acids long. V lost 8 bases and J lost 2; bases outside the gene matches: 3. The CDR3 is CSWLAGGQETQYF. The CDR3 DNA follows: TGCAGCTGGCTAGCGGGAGGGCAAGAGACCCAGTACTTC.

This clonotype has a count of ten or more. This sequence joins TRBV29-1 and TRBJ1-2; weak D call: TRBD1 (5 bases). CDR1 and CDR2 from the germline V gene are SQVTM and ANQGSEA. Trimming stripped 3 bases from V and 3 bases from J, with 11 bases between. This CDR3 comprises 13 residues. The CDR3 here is CSVESTGHYGYTF. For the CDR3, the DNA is TGCAGCGTTGAGTCTACAGGACACTATGGCTACACCTTC.

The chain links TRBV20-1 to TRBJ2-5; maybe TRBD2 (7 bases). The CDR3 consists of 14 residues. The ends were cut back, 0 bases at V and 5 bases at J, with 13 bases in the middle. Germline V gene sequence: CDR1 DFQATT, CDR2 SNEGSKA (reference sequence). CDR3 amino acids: CSARDRGGDETQYF. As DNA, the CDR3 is TGCAGTGCTAGAGATCGCGGGGGCGACGAGACCCAGTACTTC.

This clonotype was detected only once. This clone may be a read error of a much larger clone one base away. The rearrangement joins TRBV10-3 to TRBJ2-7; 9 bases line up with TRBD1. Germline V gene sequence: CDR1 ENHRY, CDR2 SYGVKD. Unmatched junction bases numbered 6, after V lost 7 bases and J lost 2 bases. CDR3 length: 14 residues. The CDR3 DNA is TGTGCCATCAAACTGGGACAGGGTGCCTACGAGCAGTACTTC. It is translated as CAIKLGQGAYEQYF.

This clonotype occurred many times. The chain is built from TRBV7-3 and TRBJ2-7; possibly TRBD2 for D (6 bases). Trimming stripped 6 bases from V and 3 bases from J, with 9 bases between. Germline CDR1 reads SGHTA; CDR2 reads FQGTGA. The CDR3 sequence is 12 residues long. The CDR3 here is CASSYGGYEQYF. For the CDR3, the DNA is TGTGCCAGCAGTTACGGGGGCTACGAGCAGTACTTC.

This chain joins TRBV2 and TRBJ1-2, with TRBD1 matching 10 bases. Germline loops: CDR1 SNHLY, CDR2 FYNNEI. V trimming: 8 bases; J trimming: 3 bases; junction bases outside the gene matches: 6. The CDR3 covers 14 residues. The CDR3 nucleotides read TGTGCCAGCCGCGGACAGGGGGACTACTATGGCTACACCTTC. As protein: CASRGQGDYYGYTF.